This T cell receptor (beta chain) came from a study of early T cells in non-severe SARS-CoV-2 infection. Study at large: The sequenced material was bulk RNA from unsorted whole blood, and its chains were unpaired.

CDR1 KGHSH and CDR2 LQKENI come from the germline V gene. The J segment lost 4 bases and the V segment lost 8 bases, leaving 4 bases of the junction unmatched. The CDR3 sequence is 12 residues long. Each cDNA molecule carried a unique molecular identifier. TCRdb independently ran MiXCR on the 5' RACE reads; one entry per CDR3 protein. The data hold some 48,000 distinct CDR3 sequences, with 8.5% to 10% observed a single time. There are a few counts of this clonotype. Its matching antigen is unknown. Study results and caveats: There was a bias toward anti-spike CD8 responses in VDJdb matching, which missed private and CD4 specificities.

The rearrangement uses TRBV18 and TRBJ1-1, with TRBD1 matching 7 bases. The receptor's source is an adult who was a healthcare worker with PCR-confirmed SARS-CoV-2 infection or an uninfected control (not recorded which). Sequencing input: whole blood. For the CDR3, the DNA is TGTGCCAGCGGGACAGCAAGCACTGAAGCTTTCTTT. It is translated as CASGTASTEAFF.